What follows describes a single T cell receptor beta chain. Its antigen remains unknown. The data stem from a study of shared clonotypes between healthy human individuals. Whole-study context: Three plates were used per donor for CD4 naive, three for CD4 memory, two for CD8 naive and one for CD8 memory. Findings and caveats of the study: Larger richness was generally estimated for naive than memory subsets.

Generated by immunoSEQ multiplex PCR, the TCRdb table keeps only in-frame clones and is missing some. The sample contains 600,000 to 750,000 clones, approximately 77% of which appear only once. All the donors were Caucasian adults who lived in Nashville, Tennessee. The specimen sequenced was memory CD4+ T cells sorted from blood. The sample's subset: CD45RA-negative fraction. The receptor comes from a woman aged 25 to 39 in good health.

CDR3 residues: CASSPGGPEAFF. CDR3 sequence (DNA): TGTGCCAGCAGTCCAGGGGGTCCCGAAGCTTTCTTT. This chain links TRBV2 with TRBJ1-1, with TRBD1 matching 7 bases. CDR1 and CDR2 from the germline V gene are SNHLY and FYNNEI. The trim removed 5 bases at V and 8 bases at J, leaving 5 bases unmatched. The CDR3 has 12 amino acids.